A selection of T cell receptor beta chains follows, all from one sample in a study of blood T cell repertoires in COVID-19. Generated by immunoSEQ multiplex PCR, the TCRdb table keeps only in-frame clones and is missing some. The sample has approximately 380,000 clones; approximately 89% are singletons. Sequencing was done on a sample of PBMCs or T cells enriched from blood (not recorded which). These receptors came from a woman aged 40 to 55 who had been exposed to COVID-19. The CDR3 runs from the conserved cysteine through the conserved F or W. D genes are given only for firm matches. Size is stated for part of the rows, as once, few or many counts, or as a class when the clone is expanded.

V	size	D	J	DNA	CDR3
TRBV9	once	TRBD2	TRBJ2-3	TGTGCCAGCAGCGTACCCACGGGTAGCGGGGAAAGCACAGATACGCAGTATTTT	CASSVPTGSGESTDTQYF
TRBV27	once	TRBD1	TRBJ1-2	TGTGCCAGCAGTCCTCACCAAGGACAGGCCTTATATGGCTACACCTTC	CASSPHQGQALYGYTF
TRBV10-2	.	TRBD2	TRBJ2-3	TGCGCCAGCAGTGAGGTGACTAGCGGGAGAGTGACGCAGTATTTT	CASSEVTSGRVTQYF
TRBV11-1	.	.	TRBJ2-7	TGTGCCAGCAGCTTAGATGGCAGGGCCTACGAGCAGTACTTC	CASSLDGRAYEQYF
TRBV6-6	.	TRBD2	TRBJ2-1	TGTGCCAGCCTCCGGCCCGGGGGGGGTACCCGGGAGCAGTTCTTC	CASLRPGGGTREQFF
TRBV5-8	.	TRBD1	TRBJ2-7	TGTGCCAGCAGCCACATACTCTCGACAGGGTCCTACGAGCAGTACTTC	CASSHILSTGSYEQYF
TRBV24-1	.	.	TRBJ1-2	TGTGCCACCAGTGGGGCAGGGCAGGAAGCCTTCAACTATGGCTACACCTTC	CATSGAGQEAFNYGYTF
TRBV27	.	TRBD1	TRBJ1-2	TGTGCCAGCAGTTTATTGGGACAGGGCAGCTATGGCTACACCTTC	CASSLLGQGSYGYTF
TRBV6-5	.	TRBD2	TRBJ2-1	TGTGCCAGCACCGCACTAGCGGGAGGTTTGCAGTTCTTC	CASTALAGGLQFF
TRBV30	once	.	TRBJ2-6	TGTGCCTGCAGCTCTGGGGCCAACGTCCTGACTTTC	CACSSGANVLTF
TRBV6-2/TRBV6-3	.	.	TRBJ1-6	TGTGCCAGCAGTTACACAGGTAATTCACCCCTCCACTTT	CASSYTGNSPLHF
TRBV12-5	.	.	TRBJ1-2	TGTGCTAGTGGTCCGGGGGTCAGGAACAAATATTATGGCTACACCTTC	CASGPGVRNKYYGYTF
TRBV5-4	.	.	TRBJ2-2	TGTGCCAGCAGCTGGGGGGACAGTACCGGGGAGCTGTTTTTT	CASSWGDSTGELFF
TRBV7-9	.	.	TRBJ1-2	TGTGCCAGCAGCCCCGCCAACCCGCGCTATGGCTACACCTTC	CASSPANPRYGYTF
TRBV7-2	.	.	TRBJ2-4	TGTGCCAGCAGCTTAGCGCAACAGGGTTCTTCTCTTGCCAAAAACATTCAGTACTTC	CASSLAQQGSSLAKNIQYF
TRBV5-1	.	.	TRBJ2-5	TGCGCCAGCAGCTCCCCCCGGGAGACCCAGTACTTC	CASSSPRETQYF
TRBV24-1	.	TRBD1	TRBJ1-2	TGTGCCACCAGTGATAACCGGGACAGCCGAGGCTACACCTTC	CATSDNRDSRGYTF
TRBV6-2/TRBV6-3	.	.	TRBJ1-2	TGTGCCAGCAGTTACTCCAGGGGAAGGGCCTCCTATGGCTACACCTTC	CASSYSRGRASYGYTF
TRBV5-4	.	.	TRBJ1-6	TGTGCCAGCAGGGCCGGGATGAGCTCCTATAATTCACCCCTCCACTTT	CASRAGMSSYNSPLHF
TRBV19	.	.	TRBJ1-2	TGTGCCAGTAGTCCCCAGGACAGCCTCTATGGCTACACCTTC	CASSPQDSLYGYTF